Detailed here is one TCR beta chain. With 3 bases clipped from V and 2 bases from J, the junction kept 11 bases outside the gene matches. There are 17 residues in the CDR3. Germline CDR1 and CDR2: SGHAT and FQNNGV. The sample belongs to a study of PD-L1 blockade in urothelial cancer. Added to each PCR by spiking were synthetic TCR analog templates. Assay used: immunoSEQ multiplex PCR; TCRdb lists only in-frame clones, some missing. The table lists 85,000 to 100,000 clones, 90% of them singletons, with 8.5% to 9.5% in the top ten. The sequencing here drew on PBMCs, taken around atezolizumab (anti-PD-L1) treatment. The chain has TRBV11-2 and TRBJ2-3; 7 bases agree with TRBD1. This TCR was recovered from a man aged 55 to 70 with urothelial cancer. DNA for the CDR3: TGTGCCAGCAGCTTGAGAGCGACAGGGTACTTCACAGATACGCAGTATTTT. Translation gives CASSLRATGYFTDTQYF. Based on the CDR3 plus reference TRBV11-2 and TRBJ2-3, the full variable domain is EAGVAQSPRYKIIEKRQSVAFWCNPISGHATLYWYQQILGQGPKLLIQFQNNGVVDDSQLPKDRFSAERLKGVDSTLKIQPAKLEDSAVYLCASSLRATGYFTDTQYFGPGTRLTVL.